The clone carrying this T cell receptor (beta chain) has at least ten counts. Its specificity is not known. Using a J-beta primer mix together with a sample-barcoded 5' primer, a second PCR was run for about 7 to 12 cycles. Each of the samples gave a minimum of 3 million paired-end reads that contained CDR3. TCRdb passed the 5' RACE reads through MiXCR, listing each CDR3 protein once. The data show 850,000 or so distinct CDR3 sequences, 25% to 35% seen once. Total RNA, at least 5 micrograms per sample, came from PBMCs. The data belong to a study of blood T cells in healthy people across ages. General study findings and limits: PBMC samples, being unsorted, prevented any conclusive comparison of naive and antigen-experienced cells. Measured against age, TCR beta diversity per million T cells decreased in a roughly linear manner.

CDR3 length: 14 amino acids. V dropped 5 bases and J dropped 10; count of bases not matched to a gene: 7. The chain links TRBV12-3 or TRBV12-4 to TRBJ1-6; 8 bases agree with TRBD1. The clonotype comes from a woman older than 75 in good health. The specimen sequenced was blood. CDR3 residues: CASSRTGLRSPLHF. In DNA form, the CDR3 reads TGTGCCAGCAGTCGGACAGGGTTGCGCTCACCCCTCCACTTT.